These 14 T cell receptor beta chains were sequenced from one sample in a study of blood T cell dynamics during melanoma immunotherapy. The time point is: pre-treatment baseline. TCRdb keeps only in-frame clones here, not all; method: immunoSEQ multiplex PCR. This sample has 15,000 or so clones, with approximately 88% found just once. Sequences were derived from blood, sampled from a patient treated with checkpoint blockade. The receptors were gathered from a human donor with melanoma.

The chain joins TRBV5-1 to TRBJ1-4; D perhaps matches TRBD1 (6 bases). Germline CDR1 reads SGHRS; CDR2 reads YFSETQ. This CDR3 has 16 amino acids. Trimming removed 4 bases at V and 2 bases at J, with 15 bases between. CDR3 loop: CASSPGGTPTNEKLFF. The CDR3 DNA follows: TGCGCCAGCAGCCCAGGCGGGACACCCACTAATGAAAAACTGTTTTTT.

This chain uses TRBV19 with TRBJ1-1; TRBD1 agrees at 9 bases. Per germline, CDR1 LNHDA and CDR2 SQIVND (reference sequence). This CDR3 comprises 13 residues. After removal of 7 bases from V and 7 bases from J, the junction contained 7 bases not matched to a gene. This chain's CDR3 is CASTPQGAGEAFF. DNA of the CDR3: TGTGCCAGTACTCCACAGGGGGCTGGTGAAGCTTTCTTT. Variable domain in full (rest from reference TRBV19 and TRBJ1-1): DGGITQSPKYLFRKEGQNVTLSCEQNLNHDAMYWYRQDPGQGLRLIYYSQIVNDFQKGDIAEGYSVSREKKESFPLTVTSAQKNPTAFYLCASTPQGAGEAFFGQGTRLTVV.

The chain employs TRBV4-1 and TRBJ1-5, with 9 bases aligning to TRBD1. The CDR3 covers 16 residues. Germline-derived CDR1 and CDR2 are MGHRA and YSYEKL. V trimming: 1 base; J trimming: 7 bases; junction bases outside the gene matches: 8. CDR3 sequence: CASSQGPGQGAQPQHF. The CDR3 nucleotides are TGCGCCAGCAGCCAAGGGCCGGGACAGGGCGCCCAGCCCCAGCATTTT.

The CDR3 loop reads CASSIIQGPNQPQHF. In nucleotides, the CDR3 is TGTGCCAGTAGTATCATTCAGGGCCCCAATCAGCCCCAGCATTTT. The chain carries TRBV19 and TRBJ1-5, with D perhaps TRBD1 (5 bases). V dropped 3 bases and J dropped 3 bases, with 12 bases sitting between them. Germline V lookup: CDR1 LNHDA, CDR2 SQIVND (reference sequence). The CDR3 sequence is 15 residues long.

The rearrangement links TRBV5-1 to TRBJ2-2; D not resolved. V was trimmed by 2 bases and J by 5 bases, leaving 10 bases between them. Germline lookup yields CDR1 SGHRS and CDR2 YFSETQ. This CDR3 comprises 14 residues. The CDR3: CASSFDRTTGELFF. CDR3 nucleotide sequence: TGCGCCAGCAGCTTCGATAGAACTACCGGGGAGCTGTTTTTT.

This clone was observed a handful of times. This chain uses TRBV7-2 with TRBJ1-5; no definite D call. The CDR3 is made up of 13 amino acids. The germline V and J ends were trimmed by 2 bases and 13 bases, with 15 bases remaining between them. In germline, CDR1 is SGHTA, CDR2 FQGNSA. The CDR3 region has the DNA TGTGCCAGCAGCTTAAACATCGGGGTTGGACAGCATTTT. Translating it yields CASSLNIGVGQHF.

The genes are TRBV27 and TRBJ2-7, with a tentative D call TRBD2 (5 bases). The CDR3 has 15 residues. The V end lost 6 bases, the J end lost 0 bases, and 15 bases lay between the germline ends. Germline values: CDR1 MNHEY, CDR2 SMNVEV (reference sequence). The DNA of the CDR3 is TGTGCCAGCAGCCGCCGGGAACCGAACTCCTACGAGCAGTACTTC. It codes for CASSRREPNSYEQYF.

This rearrangement joins TRBV5-1 to TRBJ2-2, with 10 bases aligning to TRBD1. Germline CDR1 SGHRS, CDR2 YFSETQ. The V segment lost 6 bases and the J segment 7 bases; nucleotides outside the gene matches: 12. The CDR3 consists of 16 residues. For the CDR3, the DNA is TGCGCCAGCACAAAGCCCGGGACAGGGGATCACGGGGAGCTGTTTTTT. Protein product: CASTKPGTGDHGELFF.

V usage is TRBV6-5 and J usage is TRBJ2-7; 9 bases are a match to TRBD1. CDR1 and CDR2 from the germline V gene are MNHEY and SVGAGI. This CDR3 spans 15 amino acids. V dropped 6 bases and J dropped 8; count of bases not matched to a gene: 14. CDR3 loop: CASSPGDREGVQQYF. The CDR3 DNA is TGTGCCAGCAGCCCGGGGGACAGGGAGGGGGTGCAGCAGTACTTC.

The chain uses TRBV9 and TRBJ1-5; 7 nucleotides agree with TRBD1. V was clipped by 4 bases and J by 7 bases; unmatched bases: 8. CDR3 length: 14 amino acids. CDR1 and CDR2 from the germline V gene are SGDLS and YYNGEE. CDR3 nucleotide sequence: TGTGCCAGCAGCCAGGGAGGGGGCGACCAGCCCCAGCATTTT. Amino acid sequence: CASSQGGGDQPQHF.

V gene TRBV5-1 combines with J gene TRBJ1-3; D is unresolved. From germline, CDR1 is SGHRS and CDR2 YFSETQ. The CDR3 sequence is 14 residues long. With 0 bases removed from V and 3 bases from J, the gap between germline ends came to 7 bases. The CDR3 bases are TGCGCCAGCAGCTTGGGCGCGTATGGAAACACCATATATTTT. Translating it yields CASSLGAYGNTIYF.

CDR3 sequence (DNA): TGTGCCAGTTCGTGGGGAGCCAAAAACATTCAGTACTTC. This codes for CASSWGAKNIQYF. The chain joins TRBV19 to TRBJ2-4, with no clear D. Germline assignment: CDR1 LNHDA and CDR2 SQIVND (reference sequence). The CDR3 covers 13 residues. V shed 8 bases and J shed 0 bases, with 8 bases lying between them.

The chain uses TRBV19 and TRBJ1-3; possible D gene TRBD1, 5 bases. Germline lookup yields CDR1 LNHDA and CDR2 SQIVND (reference sequence). V was shortened by 3 bases and J by 0 bases, with 12 bases between the two germline ends. The CDR3 extends over 16 amino acids. This chain's CDR3 is CASSIVGADSGNTIYF. DNA for the CDR3: TGTGCCAGTAGTATTGTAGGGGCTGACTCTGGAAACACCATATATTTT.

The CDR3 spells CASSLYLGADLLYGYTF. The CDR3 bases are TGTGCCAGCAGCTTGTACTTGGGGGCAGATCTCCTCTATGGCTACACCTTC. This chain uses TRBV5-5 with TRBJ1-2; a weak D match, TRBD1 (6 bases). V was trimmed by 1 base and J by 4 bases, leaving 20 bases between them. The CDR3 totals 17 residues. Looked up from germline, CDR1 is SGHKS and CDR2 is YYEKEE (reference sequence). Looking up the rest from reference TRBV5-5 and TRBJ1-2 gives the full variable domain: DAGVTQSPTHLIKTRGQQVTLRCSPISGHKSVSWYQQVLGQGPQFIFQYYEKEERGRGNFPDRFSARQFPNYSSELNVNALLLGDSALYLCASSLYLGADLLYGYTFGSGTRLTVV.